The following is a T cell receptor (beta chain) sequence with its context. Antigen: not known. This sample was included in a study of shared clonotypes between healthy human individuals. Study as a whole: For every donor, three CD4 naive, three CD4 memory, two CD8 naive and one CD8 memory plates were used. Study conclusions and caveats: Rarefaction revealed incomplete sorted-subset sequencing despite large depth.

The DNA input per sorted-subset replicate PCR was about 180 ng, corresponding to 25,000 to 35,000 T cell genomes. The repertoire was sequenced with immunoSEQ multiplex PCR; TCRdb's copy has only in-frame clones and lacks some. The data hold about 1 million clones, with around 74% observed a single time. The donor cohort consisted entirely of Caucasian adults residing in Nashville, Tennessee. This TCR was recovered from a man between 18 and 29 years old in good health. Sequenced sample: memory CD4+ T cells sorted from blood. Regarding subset: CD45RA-negative fraction.

The CDR3 here is CASSQEGRGANSNQPQHF. DNA for the CDR3: TGCGCCAGCAGCCAAGAGGGACGTGGGGCAAATAGCAATCAGCCCCAGCATTTT. V usage is TRBV4-1 and J usage is TRBJ1-5, with D tentatively TRBD1 (5 bases). The CDR3 length is 18 residues. Trimming pared 0 bases from V and 0 bases from J, leaving 15 bases between. Germline V CDR1 and CDR2: MGHRA, YSYEKL.